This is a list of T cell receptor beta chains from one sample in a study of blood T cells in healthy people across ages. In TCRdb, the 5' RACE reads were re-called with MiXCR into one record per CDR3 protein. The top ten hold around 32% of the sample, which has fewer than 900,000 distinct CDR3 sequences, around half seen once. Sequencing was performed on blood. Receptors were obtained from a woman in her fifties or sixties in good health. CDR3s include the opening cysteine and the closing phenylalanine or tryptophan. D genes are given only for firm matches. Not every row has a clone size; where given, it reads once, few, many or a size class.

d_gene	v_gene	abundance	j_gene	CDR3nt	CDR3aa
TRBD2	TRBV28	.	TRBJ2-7	TGTGCCAGCAGTCTATCTAGCGGGAGGACCCTAAAGAGCTCCTACGAGCAGTACTTC	CASSLSSGRTLKSSYEQYF
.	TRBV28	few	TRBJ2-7	TGTGCCAGCACCCCCCGTCGTGGGGCCTACGAGCAGTACTTC	CASTPRRGAYEQYF
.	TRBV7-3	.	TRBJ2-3	TGTGCCAGCAGCCGTGCCAGGGCGACAGATACGCAGTATTTT	CASSRARATDTQYF
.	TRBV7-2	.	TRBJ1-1	TGTGCCAGCAGCTTAGGTTACACTGAAGCTTTCTTT	CASSLGYTEAFF
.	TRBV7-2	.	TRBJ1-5	TGTGCCAGTGCCGGGGTAGGTCAGCCCCAGCATTTT	CASAGVGQPQHF
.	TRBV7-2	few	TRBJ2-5	TGTGCCAGCAGCTTAGACTATAACGAAGAGACCCAGTACTTC	CASSLDYNEETQYF
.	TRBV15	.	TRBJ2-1	TGTGCCACCAGCAGAGACAGAGGTTTTAATGAGCAGTTCTTC	CATSRDRGFNEQFF
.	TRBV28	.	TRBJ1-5	TGTGCCAGCAGTTTAGTGGGGGCCACTCAGCCCCAGCATTTT	CASSLVGATQPQHF
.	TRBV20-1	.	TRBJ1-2	TGCAGTGCTAGAGATTCCCAGGGCCCCTATGGCTACACCTTC	CSARDSQGPYGYTF
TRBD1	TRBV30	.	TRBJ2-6	TGTGCCTGGAGTCGCAACCCGGGACAGGGACTCACTGGGGCCAACGTCCTGACTTTC	CAWSRNPGQGLTGANVLTF
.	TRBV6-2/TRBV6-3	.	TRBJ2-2	TGTGCCGGCGGCTCCCAAGGCACCGGGGAGCTGTTTTTT	CAGGSQGTGELFF
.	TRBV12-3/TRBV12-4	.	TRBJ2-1	TGTGCCAGCAGTTTCGGTGGGGTTAATGAGCAGTTCTTC	CASSFGGVNEQFF
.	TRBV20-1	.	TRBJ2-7	TGCAGTGCTAGAGAGGGGGGCAGGAACGAGCAGTACTTC	CSAREGGRNEQYF
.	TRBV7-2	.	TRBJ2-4	TGTGCCAGCAGCTTATCCGATAACCTACGGGAGCAGTACTTC	CASSLSDNLREQYF
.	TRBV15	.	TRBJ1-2	TGTGCCACCAGCAGAGACGGCAGGGAGGCGAAGGGCTACACCTTC	CATSRDGREAKGYTF